This is a list of T cell receptor beta chains from one sample in a study of blood T cell repertoires in COVID-19. The repertoire was sequenced with immunoSEQ multiplex PCR; TCRdb's copy has only in-frame clones and lacks some. The sample lists over 50,000 clones, over 55% occurring once. What was sequenced was peripheral blood. These receptors were collected from a woman aged 70 to 79 with COVID-19, enrolled during active disease. Each CDR3 is given with its conserved first and last residue. A D gene is named only where the DNA matches it firmly. Expanded clones get a size class; other rows say once, few or many, or leave the size out.

CDR3 protein: CASSRTDQNSPLHF; CDR3 DNA: TGTGCCAGCAGCCGAACAGATCAGAATTCACCCCTCCACTTT; D gene: .; V gene: TRBV11-1; clone size: .; J gene: TRBJ1-6
CDR3 protein: CASSQGRSRGRNSPLHF; CDR3 DNA: TGCGCCAGCAGCCAAGGAAGGTCCAGGGGACGCAATTCACCCCTCCACTTT; D gene: .; V gene: TRBV4-1; clone size: .; J gene: TRBJ1-6
CDR3 protein: CASSQSSLEQYF; CDR3 DNA: TGTGCCAGCAGCCAATCCTCCCTCGAGCAGTACTTC; D gene: .; V gene: TRBV14; clone size: .; J gene: TRBJ2-7
CDR3 protein: CASSPWEGGMYGYTF; CDR3 DNA: TGTGCCAGCAGTCCCTGGGAGGGTGGAATGTATGGCTACACCTTC; D gene: .; V gene: TRBV6-4; clone size: once; J gene: TRBJ1-2
CDR3 protein: CASRRDSYNEQFF; CDR3 DNA: TGTGCCAGCAGGCGGGACAGTTACAATGAGCAGTTCTTC; D gene: .; V gene: TRBV2; clone size: once; J gene: TRBJ2-1
CDR3 protein: CASSEGGTEAFF; CDR3 DNA: TGTGCCAGCAGCGAGGGGGGGACTGAAGCTTTCTTT; D gene: .; V gene: TRBV25-1; clone size: .; J gene: TRBJ1-1
CDR3 protein: CATYGGASYEQYF; CDR3 DNA: TGTGCCACCTACGGGGGGGCATCCTACGAGCAGTACTTC; D gene: TRBD2; V gene: TRBV28; clone size: once; J gene: TRBJ2-7
CDR3 protein: CASSLGLATNEKLFF; CDR3 DNA: TGTGCCAGCAGCTTGGGGCTGGCAACTAATGAAAAACTGTTTTTT; D gene: .; V gene: TRBV5-4; clone size: few; J gene: TRBJ1-4
CDR3 protein: CASSQDTSGGSYEQYF; CDR3 DNA: TGTGCCAGCAGCCAAGATACTAGCGGGGGATCCTACGAGCAGTACTTC; D gene: TRBD2; V gene: TRBV3-1/TRBV3-2; clone size: once; J gene: TRBJ2-7
CDR3 protein: CASSPPGGLQIPIGYTF; CDR3 DNA: TGTGCCAGCAGTCCCCCTGGCGGTCTCCAAATCCCGATCGGCTACACCTTC; D gene: .; V gene: TRBV6-6; clone size: .; J gene: TRBJ1-2
CDR3 protein: CASSIGGKVEETQYF; CDR3 DNA: TGTGCCAGTAGTATTGGGGGGAAAGTCGAGGAGACCCAGTACTTC; D gene: .; V gene: TRBV19; clone size: .; J gene: TRBJ2-5
CDR3 protein: CASSLVGWRGLTDTQYF; CDR3 DNA: TGTGCCAGCAGCTTGGTCGGCTGGCGGGGGCTCACAGATACGCAGTATTTT; D gene: .; V gene: TRBV5-8; clone size: .; J gene: TRBJ2-3
CDR3 protein: CASSGMYAANEKLFF; CDR3 DNA: TGTGCCAGCAGTGGAATGTATGCGGCTAATGAAAAACTGTTTTTT; D gene: .; V gene: TRBV27; clone size: .; J gene: TRBJ1-4
CDR3 protein: CATSDRQGSPPQYF; CDR3 DNA: TGTGCCACCAGTGACCGACAGGGGTCCCCGCCGCAGTATTTT; D gene: TRBD1; V gene: TRBV24-1; clone size: .; J gene: TRBJ2-3
CDR3 protein: CATSDPTGGHEQFF; CDR3 DNA: TGTGCCACCAGTGACCCGACAGGGGGACATGAGCAGTTCTTC; D gene: TRBD1; V gene: TRBV24-1; clone size: .; J gene: TRBJ2-1
CDR3 protein: CASSWPTIQQGTGTSYEQYF; CDR3 DNA: TGTGCCAGCAGCTGGCCCACAATCCAACAAGGGACAGGGACCTCCTACGAGCAGTACTTC; D gene: TRBD1; V gene: TRBV6-2/TRBV6-3; clone size: .; J gene: TRBJ2-7
CDR3 protein: CASSSGLAGARRFF; CDR3 DNA: TGTGCCAGCAGCTCAGGACTAGCGGGGGCGCGCCGGTTCTTC; D gene: TRBD2; V gene: TRBV7-2; clone size: .; J gene: TRBJ2-1
CDR3 protein: CASSISSLAGGGTGELFF; CDR3 DNA: TGTGCCAGTAGTATATCGTCCCTAGCGGGAGGAGGCACCGGGGAGCTGTTTTTT; D gene: TRBD2; V gene: TRBV19; clone size: few; J gene: TRBJ2-2
CDR3 protein: CAITEDRANTEAFF; CDR3 DNA: TGTGCCATCACTGAGGACAGGGCGAACACTGAAGCTTTCTTT; D gene: TRBD1; V gene: TRBV10-3; clone size: .; J gene: TRBJ1-1
CDR3 protein: CASGLRERGEQYF; CDR3 DNA: TGTGCTAGTGGTCTCCGGGAGAGGGGCGAGCAGTACTTC; D gene: .; V gene: TRBV12-5; clone size: few; J gene: TRBJ2-7
CDR3 protein: CASSWANRGLSSPLHF; CDR3 DNA: TGTGCCAGCAGCTGGGCAAACAGGGGATTAAGTTCACCCCTCCACTTT; D gene: TRBD1; V gene: TRBV7-2; clone size: .; J gene: TRBJ1-6
CDR3 protein: CSASSGLALRSGELFF; CDR3 DNA: TGCAGTGCTAGTTCTGGACTAGCTCTAAGGTCGGGGGAGCTGTTTTTT; D gene: TRBD2; V gene: TRBV20-1; clone size: .; J gene: TRBJ2-2
CDR3 protein: CASSLMDRGESPLHF; CDR3 DNA: TGTGCCAGCAGCTTAATGGACAGGGGGGAGTCACCCCTCCACTTT; D gene: TRBD1; V gene: TRBV7-6; clone size: .; J gene: TRBJ1-6
CDR3 protein: CASSYSGGNYGYTF; CDR3 DNA: TGTGCCAGCAGTTACTCAGGCGGTAATTATGGCTACACCTTC; D gene: .; V gene: TRBV6-6; clone size: .; J gene: TRBJ1-2
CDR3 protein: CASSSGQGQPQHF; CDR3 DNA: TGCGCCAGCAGCTCGGGACAGGGGCAGCCCCAGCATTTT; D gene: TRBD1; V gene: TRBV5-1; clone size: .; J gene: TRBJ1-5
CDR3 protein: CASSLEVGAQYF; CDR3 DNA: TGTGCCAGCAGCTTAGAGGTGGGCGCCCAGTACTTC; D gene: .; V gene: TRBV7-9; clone size: few; J gene: TRBJ2-5
CDR3 protein: CASRRSGVDTQYF; CDR3 DNA: TGCGCCAGCAGACGTTCAGGGGTAGATACGCAGTATTTT; D gene: .; V gene: TRBV5-1; clone size: .; J gene: TRBJ2-3
CDR3 protein: CASRSGGGFNYGYTF; CDR3 DNA: TGTGCCAGCAGATCCGGGGGGGGCTTTAACTATGGCTACACCTTC; D gene: .; V gene: TRBV7-2; clone size: .; J gene: TRBJ1-2
CDR3 protein: CASSQDFTSSRTETQYF; CDR3 DNA: TGTGCCAGCAGCCAAGATTTCACTAGCTCGAGAACAGAGACCCAGTACTTC; D gene: .; V gene: TRBV3-1/TRBV3-2; clone size: .; J gene: TRBJ2-5
CDR3 protein: CASSPLAGEQYF; CDR3 DNA: TGTGCCAGCTCACCACTCGCAGGCGAGCAGTACTTC; D gene: .; V gene: TRBV18; clone size: .; J gene: TRBJ2-7
CDR3 protein: CASSRDTYEAFF; CDR3 DNA: TGCGCCAGCAGCCGGGACACCTATGAAGCTTTCTTT; D gene: .; V gene: TRBV5-1; clone size: .; J gene: TRBJ1-1
CDR3 protein: CASSPGTNNSPLHF; CDR3 DNA: TGTGCCAGCAGTCCCGGGACAAACAATTCACCCCTCCACTTT; D gene: .; V gene: TRBV6-2/TRBV6-3; clone size: .; J gene: TRBJ1-6
CDR3 protein: CASSLEEAAGELFF; CDR3 DNA: TGTGCCAGCAGCTTAGAGGAGGCCGCCGGGGAGCTGTTTTTT; D gene: .; V gene: TRBV7-8; clone size: .; J gene: TRBJ2-2
CDR3 protein: CASSSQGARNEQFF; CDR3 DNA: TGTGCCAGCAGTTCACAGGGGGCCCGTAATGAGCAGTTCTTC; D gene: TRBD1; V gene: TRBV28; clone size: once; J gene: TRBJ2-1
CDR3 protein: CASSYGTTYGYTF; CDR3 DNA: TGTGCCAGCAGTTACGGGACTACCTATGGCTACACCTTC; D gene: .; V gene: TRBV6-2/TRBV6-3; clone size: .; J gene: TRBJ1-2
CDR3 protein: CASGEGLESNQPQHF; CDR3 DNA: TGTGCCAGCGGGGAGGGGCTGGAGAGCAATCAGCCCCAGCATTTT; D gene: .; V gene: TRBV9; clone size: few; J gene: TRBJ1-5
CDR3 protein: CASTKSGTDTQYF; CDR3 DNA: TGTGCCAGCACCAAGAGTGGCACAGATACGCAGTATTTT; D gene: .; V gene: TRBV6-5; clone size: few; J gene: TRBJ2-3
CDR3 protein: CASRPGANTQYF; CDR3 DNA: TGTGCCAGCAGGCCAGGGGCAAATACGCAGTATTTT; D gene: .; V gene: TRBV7-9; clone size: .; J gene: TRBJ2-3
CDR3 protein: CASSDKGSGANVLTF; CDR3 DNA: TGTGCCAGCAGTGACAAGGGGTCTGGGGCCAACGTCCTGACTTTC; D gene: .; V gene: TRBV6-1; clone size: .; J gene: TRBJ2-6
CDR3 protein: CASSYEASSYNEQFF; CDR3 DNA: TGTGCCAGCAGTTACGAGGCTAGCTCCTACAATGAGCAGTTCTTC; D gene: .; V gene: TRBV6-2/TRBV6-3; clone size: .; J gene: TRBJ2-1
CDR3 protein: CASSSDRNIQYF; CDR3 DNA: TGTGCCAGCAGCTCGGACAGAAACATTCAGTACTTC; D gene: .; V gene: TRBV3-1/TRBV3-2; clone size: few; J gene: TRBJ2-4
CDR3 protein: CASSQGLGYQPQHF; CDR3 DNA: TGCGCCAGCAGCCAAGGGCTGGGCTATCAGCCCCAGCATTTT; D gene: .; V gene: TRBV4-3; clone size: .; J gene: TRBJ1-5
CDR3 protein: CASSPSGGTLTEQFF; CDR3 DNA: TGTGCCAGCAGCCCCTCTGGGGGGACTCTCACTGAGCAGTTCTTC; D gene: .; V gene: TRBV7-2; clone size: .; J gene: TRBJ2-1
CDR3 protein: CASSLLQGGDEKLFF; CDR3 DNA: TGTGCCAGCAGTTTATTACAGGGCGGAGATGAAAAACTGTTTTTT; D gene: .; V gene: TRBV28; clone size: .; J gene: TRBJ1-4
CDR3 protein: CASSQQASSSYEQYF; CDR3 DNA: TGTGCCAGTAGTCAACAGGCCTCTTCCTCCTACGAGCAGTACTTC; D gene: .; V gene: TRBV19; clone size: .; J gene: TRBJ2-7
CDR3 protein: CASSFGNTGELFF; CDR3 DNA: TGTGCCAGCAGTTTCGGGAACACCGGGGAGCTGTTTTTT; D gene: .; V gene: TRBV6-6; clone size: few; J gene: TRBJ2-2
CDR3 protein: CASSEIYEQYF; CDR3 DNA: TGTGCCAGCAGTGAGATTTACGAGCAGTACTTC; D gene: .; V gene: TRBV11-2; clone size: once; J gene: TRBJ2-7
CDR3 protein: CASSSSGQGAGGAFF; CDR3 DNA: TGTGCCAGCAGCTCCTCGGGACAGGGGGCTGGGGGGGCTTTCTTT; D gene: TRBD1; V gene: TRBV7-2; clone size: .; J gene: TRBJ1-1
CDR3 protein: CASSVMTSDEQFF; CDR3 DNA: TGTGCCAGCAGTGTAATGACTTCCGATGAGCAGTTCTTC; D gene: .; V gene: TRBV2; clone size: .; J gene: TRBJ2-1
CDR3 protein: CATHRDRVDEKLFF; CDR3 DNA: TGTGCCACTCACCGGGACAGGGTGGATGAAAAACTGTTTTTT; D gene: TRBD1; V gene: TRBV2; clone size: .; J gene: TRBJ1-4
CDR3 protein: CASSQGHLGDTQYF; CDR3 DNA: TGTGCCAGCAGCCAAGGACATCTTGGGGATACGCAGTATTTT; D gene: .; V gene: TRBV3-1/TRBV3-2; clone size: .; J gene: TRBJ2-3